This T cell receptor (beta chain) derives from a study of T cell responses to AZD1222 COVID-19 vaccine. Study-wide results and caveats: There were repertoire samples only from the period after the peak T cell response. The breadth and depth of Spike-specific TCRs increased once two AZD1222 doses had been given. White British ancestry dominated among donors, who included more females, and clonal diversity was possibly underestimated.

The CDR3 extends over 13 amino acids. CDR1 is GTSNPN and CDR2 is SVGIG in the germline V gene (reference sequence). J was trimmed by 8 bases and V by 4 bases; bases with no gene match: 5. Pooled together were second doses at about 4 or about 12 weeks. Details on this clone: The antigen is undetermined.

Profiling relied on immunoSEQ multiplex PCR, and the TCRdb table lists in-frame clones only, not all of them. The sample includes around 190,000 clones, 80% to 90% of them seen just once. This clonotype originated in an adult who received the AZD1222 COVID-19 vaccine. The chain carries TRBV30 and TRBJ2-1; 10 nucleotides match TRBD2. Material: peripheral blood, obtained 28 days after the second AZD1222 dose. The CDR3 sequence: CAWKSSGGHEQFF. CDR3 DNA sequence: TGTGCCTGGAAGTCTAGCGGGGGCCATGAGCAGTTCTTC.